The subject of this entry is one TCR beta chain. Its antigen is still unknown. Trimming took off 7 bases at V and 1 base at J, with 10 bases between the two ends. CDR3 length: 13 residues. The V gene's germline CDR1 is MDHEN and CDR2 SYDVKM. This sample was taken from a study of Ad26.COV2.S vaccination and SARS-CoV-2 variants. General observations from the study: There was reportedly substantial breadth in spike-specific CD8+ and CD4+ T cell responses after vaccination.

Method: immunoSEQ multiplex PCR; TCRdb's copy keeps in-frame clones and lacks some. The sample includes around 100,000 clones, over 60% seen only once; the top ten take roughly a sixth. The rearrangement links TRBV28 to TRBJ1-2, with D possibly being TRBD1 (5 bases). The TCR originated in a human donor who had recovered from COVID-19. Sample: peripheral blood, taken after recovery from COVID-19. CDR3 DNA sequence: TGTGCCAGCACCAGGGAAAATAACTATGGCTACACCTTC. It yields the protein CASTRENNYGYTF.